These T cell receptor beta chains were read from a single sample in a study of T cells after posttransplantation cyclophosphamide. The protocol was immunoSEQ multiplex PCR, while the TCRdb copy is restricted to in-frame clones and leaves out a portion. The top ten clones hold around 30% of a sample with 15,000 or so clones, roughly 80% of them seen once. Here the sequenced sample was CD8+ T cells sorted from PBMCs, taken approximately 2,000 days after a stem cell transplant with posttransplant cyclophosphamide. These receptors came from a female patient between 40 and 50 years old who received an allogeneic stem cell transplant from a related donor, was CMV-positive, and had no GVHD. Part of the T cell pool may stem from the graft donor. CDR3s include the opening cysteine and the closing phenylalanine or tryptophan. D genes are given only for firm matches. Not all rows give a size; the values are once, few, many and, for expanded clones, a class.

CASSYTRGEQYF	TGTGCCAGCAGCTACACCAGGGGCGAGCAGTACTTC	-	TRBV28	TRBJ2-7	-
CASSSLSGANTEAFF	TGTGCCAGCAGTAGCCTCTCAGGGGCGAACACTGAAGCTTTCTTT	-	TRBV27	TRBJ1-1	-
CASRLSPGGLGNQPQHF	TGTGCAAGTCGCTTAAGCCCAGGGGGTCTCGGCAATCAGCCCCAGCATTTT	-	TRBV12-2	TRBJ1-5	-
CASSSAASGQEVTEAFF	TGCGCCAGCAGCTCGGCCGCATCGGGACAGGAAGTTACTGAAGCTTTCTTT	TRBD1	TRBV4-1	TRBJ1-1	-
CASSFLPTMKQYF	TGTGCCAGCAGCTTTCTACCCACTATGAAGCAGTACTTC	-	TRBV5-6	TRBJ2-7	-
CASSSPTGTSDYEQYF	TGTGCCAGCAGCTCTCCGACCGGGACATCGGACTACGAGCAGTACTTC	-	TRBV7-2	TRBJ2-7	-
CASSQGQYSSGNTIYF	TGCGCCAGCAGCCAAGGTCAATACAGCTCTGGAAACACCATATATTTT	-	TRBV4-1	TRBJ1-3	few
CASSLPRSVETQYF	TGTGCCAGCAGTCTCCCCAGGTCCGTGGAGACCCAGTACTTC	-	TRBV16	TRBJ2-5	few
CASSVRPSTGLNTEAFF	TGTGCCAGCAGCGTACGACCATCTACAGGCCTGAACACTGAAGCTTTCTTT	-	TRBV9	TRBJ1-1	once
CASSLTGGRSSPLHF	TGTGCCAGCAGCTTAACGGGGGGAAGGAGTTCACCCCTCCACTTT	-	TRBV7-3	TRBJ1-6	-
CASSVFSSGTDTQYF	TGTGCCAGCAGCGTTTTCTCCTCTGGCACAGATACGCAGTATTTT	-	TRBV9	TRBJ2-3	once
CASSSTGDSYNEQFF	TGTGCCAGCAGTTCTACGGGGGACTCCTACAATGAGCAGTTCTTC	-	TRBV7-9	TRBJ2-1	-
CASSLRGAVSGNTIYF	TGTGCCAGTAGTCTCCGGGGGGCGGTCTCTGGAAACACCATATATTTT	-	TRBV19	TRBJ1-3	-
CASSEAHTGINYEQYF	TGTGCCAGCAGTGAAGCGCACACGGGGATAAACTACGAGCAGTACTTC	-	TRBV2	TRBJ2-7	hyperexpanded
CASSEGTSGSNEQYF	TGTGCCAGCAGTGAAGGGACATCCGGGTCCAACGAGCAGTACTTC	-	TRBV6-1	TRBJ2-7	-
CASSSVGTELKELFF	TGCGCCAGCAGCTCGGTGGGGACAGAGTTAAAGGAGCTGTTTTTT	TRBD1	TRBV5-1	TRBJ2-2	-
CASSPSGGGSLLSPLHF	TGTGCCAGCAGTCCTAGCGGTGGAGGGAGTCTTCTTTCACCCCTCCACTTT	-	TRBV7-2	TRBJ1-6	-
CATSRVGSSNEQFF	TGTGCCACCAGCAGAGTTGGGAGTTCCAATGAGCAGTTCTTC	-	TRBV15	TRBJ2-1	-
CASSSGTMNQPQHF	TGTGCCAGCAGCTCCGGGACAATGAATCAGCCCCAGCATTTT	-	TRBV5-6	TRBJ1-5	-
CASRARGSGATADTQYF	TGTGCCAGCAGGGCTCGGGGTAGCGGGGCCACTGCAGATACGCAGTATTTT	TRBD2	TRBV2	TRBJ2-3	-
CASSPTGLVYYEQFF	TGTGCCAGCAGCCCGACGGGACTGGTCTATTATGAGCAGTTCTTC	-	TRBV7-9	TRBJ2-1	-
CASSLGGAGYGYTF	TGCGCCAGCAGCTTAGGGGGCGCGGGGTATGGCTACACCTTC	TRBD1	TRBV5-1	TRBJ1-2	few
CASSLGTPYEQYF	TGTGCCAGCAGCTTGGGGACACCCTACGAGCAGTACTTC	-	TRBV5-8	TRBJ2-7	once
CASSIAWDTTGYTF	TGTGCCAGTAGTATAGCTTGGGACACTACTGGCTACACCTTC	-	TRBV19	TRBJ1-2	-
CASSQGLQGARNTEAFF	TGCGCCAGCAGCCAAGGACTACAGGGGGCAAGGAACACTGAAGCTTTCTTT	TRBD1	TRBV4-3	TRBJ1-1	medium-sized
CASSLEGDSSYNEQFF	TGTGCCAGCAGCTTAGAGGGGGACAGCTCCTACAATGAGCAGTTCTTC	TRBD1	TRBV13	TRBJ2-1	-
CASDGGMNTEAFF	TGTGCCTCCGACGGGGGAATGAACACTGAAGCTTTCTTT	-	TRBV19	TRBJ1-1	-
CASSSTGSANVLTF	TGTGCCAGCAGTTCGACAGGATCGGCCAACGTCCTGACTTTC	-	TRBV27	TRBJ2-6	-
CASSLRLAYEQYF	TGTGCCAGCAGTTTACGACTAGCTTACGAGCAGTACTTC	TRBD2	TRBV27	TRBJ2-7	few
CASNPPGARDYEQYF	TGTGCCAGCAATCCTCCAGGGGCCCGGGACTACGAGCAGTACTTC	-	TRBV2	TRBJ2-7	-
CASSGGMNTEAFF	TGTGCCAGTAGCGGCGGAATGAACACTGAAGCTTTCTTT	-	TRBV19	TRBJ1-1	few
CASSQTGGLTSTDTQYF	TGTGCCAGCAGCCAAACGGGTGGATTAACTAGCACAGATACGCAGTATTTT	-	TRBV14	TRBJ2-3	-
CASSQANEQYF	TGTGCCAGCAGCCAGGCCAACGAGCAGTACTTC	-	TRBV7-9	TRBJ2-7	-
CSATGTLREKLFF	TGCAGCGCGACCGGGACTCTGAGAGAAAAACTGTTTTTT	-	TRBV29-1	TRBJ1-4	-
CASVGGDSYNSPLHF	TGTGCCAGCGTTGGGGGGGACTCCTATAATTCACCCCTCCACTTT	-	TRBV2	TRBJ1-6	-
CASSLAPAAAQYF	TGTGCCAGCAGCTTAGCCCCAGCAGCGGCGCAGTATTTT	-	TRBV7-8	TRBJ2-3	-
CASSPGLAGLETQYF	TGTGCCAGCAGCCCCGGACTAGCGGGGCTAGAGACCCAGTACTTC	TRBD2	TRBV5-5	TRBJ2-5	once
CASSLLRDSLSSSYNSPLHF	TGCGCCAGCAGCCTCCTCCGGGACAGCCTATCTAGCTCCTATAATTCACCCCTCCACTTT	TRBD1	TRBV5-1	TRBJ1-6	-
CASSTGQAVQPQHF	TGTGCCAGCAGTACCGGACAGGCGGTTCAGCCCCAGCATTTT	TRBD1	TRBV6-5	TRBJ1-5	-
CASSQTGDPPYNEQFF	TGTGCCAGCAGCCAGACAGGGGACCCACCCTACAATGAGCAGTTCTTC	TRBD1	TRBV2	TRBJ2-1	-
CARSSWSRDRDTEAFF	TGTGCCAGAAGCTCCTGGTCTCGAGACAGGGACACTGAAGCTTTCTTT	TRBD1	TRBV5-3	TRBJ1-1	-
CASSYAAGGEADTQYF	TGTGCCAGCAGTTACGCGGCGGGGGGGGAGGCAGATACGCAGTATTTT	TRBD2	TRBV6-5	TRBJ2-3	-
CASSRLGGTNEKLFF	TGCGCCAGCAGCCGATTAGGAGGAACTAATGAAAAACTGTTTTTT	-	TRBV5-1	TRBJ1-4	-
CASSYAGDGYTF	TGTGCCAGCAGTTACGCCGGGGATGGCTACACCTTC	-	TRBV6-5	TRBJ1-2	-
CASSLGTGNHEQYF	TGTGCCAGCAGCCTGGGGACAGGGAACCACGAGCAGTACTTC	TRBD1	TRBV4-2	TRBJ2-7	few
CASTRQNIYNEQFF	TGTGCCAGCACTAGACAGAATATCTACAATGAGCAGTTCTTC	-	TRBV7-9	TRBJ2-1	-
CASSFTEMHEQYF	TGTGCCAGCAGTTTTACGGAGATGCACGAGCAGTACTTC	-	TRBV27	TRBJ2-7	-
CASSSGTTTDTQYF	TGTGCCAGCAGCTCCGGGACTACCACAGATACGCAGTATTTT	TRBD2	TRBV7-9	TRBJ2-3	few
CASSEDRANYGYTF	TGCGCCAGCAGCGAGGACAGGGCTAACTATGGCTACACCTTC	TRBD1	TRBV4-3	TRBJ1-2	few
CASSQEGGLAQDTQYF	TGCGCCAGCAGCCAAGAAGGGGGACTAGCGCAAGATACGCAGTATTTT	TRBD2	TRBV4-1	TRBJ2-3	-
CASSRDREETQYF	TGCGCCAGCAGTAGGGACAGGGAAGAGACCCAGTACTTC	TRBD1	TRBV4-3	TRBJ2-5	-
CSVETGANEGYEQYF	TGCAGCGTTGAAACGGGAGCAAATGAGGGTTACGAGCAGTACTTC	-	TRBV29-1	TRBJ2-7	once
CASSQYLPGQVEEKLFF	TGTGCCAGCAGCCAATACCTTCCGGGACAGGTTGAAGAAAAACTGTTTTTT	TRBD1	TRBV4-2	TRBJ1-4	-